Given below is one T cell receptor (beta chain) in context. The antigen remains unidentified. TCRdb fed the 5' RACE reads into MiXCR, producing one record per CDR3 protein. The sample shows about 560,000 distinct CDR3 sequences, roughly 22% of them seen only once. This record comes from a study of T-cell memory formation after mild COVID-19. The study, taken as a whole, reports: Pre-infection memory contained some responding clones, which suggested that cross-reactive memory had joined.

The germline CDR1 and CDR2 sequences are MGHRA and YSYEKL. This CDR3 has 16 residues. V lost 0 bases and J lost 3, with 15 bases in between. Sequencing used PBMCs or a T cell subset sorted from them (not recorded which). The clonotype comes from an adult woman who had mild COVID-19 (a few samples of this study predate the infection). Cell type and time point are not known. This sequence joins TRBV4-1 and TRBJ2-7; TRBD2 might be the D (6 bases). The CDR3: CASSQDLTSRVYEQYF. CDR3 DNA sequence: TGCGCCAGCAGCCAAGATCTCACTAGCAGGGTCTACGAGCAGTACTTC.